A selection of T cell receptor beta chains follows, all from one sample in a study of beta chain features in type 1 diabetes. Libraries were prepared by immunoSEQ multiplex PCR; TCRdb keeps only in-frame clonotypes and omits some of them. The sample holds around 340,000 clones; approximately 9.7% are singletons and the top ten take 1%. Material: central memory CD4+ T cells from blood. All receptors come from a man aged 30 to 45 with type 1 diabetes. Each CDR3 is given with its conserved first and last residue. Fields, in order: clone size, V gene, D gene, J gene, CDR3 DNA, CDR3 protein. A D gene is named only where the DNA matches it firmly. Some rows have no size entry. The others give once, few or many, or a class for an expanded clone.

clone size: .; V gene: TRBV6-4; D gene: TRBD1; J gene: TRBJ1-1; CDR3 DNA: TGTGCCAGCAGTTTAGAACAGGGGACCACTGAAGCTTTCTTT; CDR3 protein: CASSLEQGTTEAFF
clone size: .; V gene: TRBV11-2; D gene: .; J gene: TRBJ2-4; CDR3 DNA: TGTGCCAGCAGCCCCGGGACTGTACAAGCCAAAAACATTCAGTACTTC; CDR3 protein: CASSPGTVQAKNIQYF
clone size: few; V gene: TRBV10-3; D gene: TRBD1; J gene: TRBJ2-2; CDR3 DNA: TGTGCCATCAGCATGGGGTCGGGACAGGGGGCCCTGAGCACCGGGGAGCTGTTTTTT; CDR3 protein: CAISMGSGQGALSTGELFF
clone size: .; V gene: TRBV4-1; D gene: .; J gene: TRBJ2-1; CDR3 DNA: TGCGCCAGCAGCCATGGCGAGGCCTACAATGAGCAGTTCTTC; CDR3 protein: CASSHGEAYNEQFF
clone size: few; V gene: TRBV2; D gene: TRBD1; J gene: TRBJ2-5; CDR3 DNA: TGTGCCAGCAGTGTGGCAGGGGGCGAGGAGACCCAGTACTTC; CDR3 protein: CASSVAGGEETQYF
clone size: .; V gene: TRBV30; D gene: .; J gene: TRBJ2-7; CDR3 DNA: TGTGCCTGGAGTGTCGGCGCCTACGAGCAGTACTTC; CDR3 protein: CAWSVGAYEQYF
clone size: .; V gene: TRBV11-2; D gene: TRBD1; J gene: TRBJ2-7; CDR3 DNA: TGTGCCAGCAGCTCATTGACAGGGTACGAGCAGTACTTC; CDR3 protein: CASSSLTGYEQYF
clone size: .; V gene: TRBV27; D gene: TRBD1; J gene: TRBJ2-5; CDR3 DNA: TGTGCCAGCAGTTTCCGACAGGGAGAAGGGACCCAGTACTTC; CDR3 protein: CASSFRQGEGTQYF
clone size: .; V gene: TRBV29-1; D gene: .; J gene: TRBJ2-7; CDR3 DNA: TGCAGCGTTGGGAGTGGGAACTACTACGAGCAGTACTTC; CDR3 protein: CSVGSGNYYEQYF
clone size: .; V gene: TRBV29-1; D gene: TRBD2; J gene: TRBJ2-5; CDR3 DNA: TGCAGCGTCCTAGCGGGGGGGTACCAAGAGACCCAGTACTTC; CDR3 protein: CSVLAGGYQETQYF